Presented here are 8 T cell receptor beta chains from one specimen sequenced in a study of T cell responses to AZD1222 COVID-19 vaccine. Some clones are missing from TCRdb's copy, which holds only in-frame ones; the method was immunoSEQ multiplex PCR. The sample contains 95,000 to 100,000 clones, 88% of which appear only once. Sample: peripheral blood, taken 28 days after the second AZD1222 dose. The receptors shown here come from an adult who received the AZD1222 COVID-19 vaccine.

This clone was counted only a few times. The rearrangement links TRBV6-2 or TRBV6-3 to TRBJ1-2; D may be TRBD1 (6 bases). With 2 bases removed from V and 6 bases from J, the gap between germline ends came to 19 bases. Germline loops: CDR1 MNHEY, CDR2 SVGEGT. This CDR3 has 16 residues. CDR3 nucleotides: TGTGCCAGCAGTTACGGGGGTATGACAGGTAGAGATGGCTACACCTTC. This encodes CASSYGGMTGRDGYTF.

CDR3: CASSKAETSGRARTSYEQYF. CDR3 sequence (DNA): TGTGCCAGCAGCAAAGCGGAGACTAGCGGGAGGGCCCGTACCTCCTACGAGCAGTACTTC. J is TRBJ2-7 and V is TRBV21-1; TRBD2 is taken as the D call from the table, unchecked against the DNA. TRBV21-1 counts as a pseudogene. The CDR3 has 20 residues.

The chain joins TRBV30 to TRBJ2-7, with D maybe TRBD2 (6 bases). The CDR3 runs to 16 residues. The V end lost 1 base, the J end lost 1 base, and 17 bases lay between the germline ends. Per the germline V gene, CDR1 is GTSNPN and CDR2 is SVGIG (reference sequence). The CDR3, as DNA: TGTGCCTGGAGTGGGTTTGGTCTAGCGCTATCCTACGAGCAGTACTTC. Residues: CAWSGFGLALSYEQYF.

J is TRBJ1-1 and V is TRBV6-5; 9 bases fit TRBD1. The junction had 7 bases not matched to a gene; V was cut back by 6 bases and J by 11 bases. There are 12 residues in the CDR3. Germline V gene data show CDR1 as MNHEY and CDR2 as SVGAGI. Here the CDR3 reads CASSRTGDLAFF. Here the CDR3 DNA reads TGTGCCAGCAGCCGGACAGGGGATCTGGCTTTCTTT.

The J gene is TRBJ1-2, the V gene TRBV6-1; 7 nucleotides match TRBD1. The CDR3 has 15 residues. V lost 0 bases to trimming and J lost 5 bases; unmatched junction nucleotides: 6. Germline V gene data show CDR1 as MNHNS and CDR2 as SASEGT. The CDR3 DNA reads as TGTGCCAGCAGTGAAGCGACAGGGTTGTTGTATGGCTACACCTTC. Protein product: CASSEATGLLYGYTF.

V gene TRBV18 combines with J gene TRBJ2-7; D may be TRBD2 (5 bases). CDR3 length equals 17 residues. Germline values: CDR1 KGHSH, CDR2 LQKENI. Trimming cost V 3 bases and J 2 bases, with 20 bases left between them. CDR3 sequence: CASSPPAGRRVTYEQYF. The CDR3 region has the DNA TGTGCCAGCTCACCCCCGGCAGGACGGCGGGTAACCTACGAGCAGTACTTC.

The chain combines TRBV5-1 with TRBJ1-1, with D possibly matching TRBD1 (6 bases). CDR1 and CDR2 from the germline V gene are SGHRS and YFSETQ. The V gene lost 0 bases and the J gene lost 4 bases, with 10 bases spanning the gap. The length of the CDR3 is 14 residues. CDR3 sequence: CASSLERGVTEAFF. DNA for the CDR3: TGCGCCAGCAGCTTGGAAAGGGGGGTCACTGAAGCTTTCTTT.

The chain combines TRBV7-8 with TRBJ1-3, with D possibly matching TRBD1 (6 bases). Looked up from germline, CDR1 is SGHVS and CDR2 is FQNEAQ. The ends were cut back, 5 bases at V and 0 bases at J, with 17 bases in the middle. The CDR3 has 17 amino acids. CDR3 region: CASSQRPGHNSGNTIYF. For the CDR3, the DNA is TGTGCCAGCAGCCAACGACCGGGACACAACTCTGGAAACACCATATATTTT.